This T cell receptor (beta chain) was sequenced in a study of T cell responses to AZD1222 COVID-19 vaccine. Regarding this clone: Its target is not known.

Study-level findings and limits: Elevations in Spike-specific TCR breadth and depth followed administration of two AZD1222 doses. Most donors were white British and more were female, and clonal diversity was possibly underestimated.

This table comes from immunoSEQ multiplex PCR, and its TCRdb copy is limited to in-frame clones, with some not included. The sample comprises some 140,000 clones, around 90% of which are singletons, and around 3% rests with the top ten. The sample in question was peripheral blood, obtained on day 0 of AZD1222 vaccination. The sequence was collected from an adult in good health.

This chain's CDR3 is CASSRDRQETQYF. DNA for the CDR3: TGTGCCAGCAGCCGGGACAGGCAAGAGACCCAGTACTTC. The V call is TRBV5-8, the J call TRBJ2-5; 8 bases match TRBD1. Germline values: CDR1 SGHTS, CDR2 YDEGEE. The CDR3 is 13 residues long. The trim removed 4 bases at V and 2 bases at J, leaving 1 base unmatched.